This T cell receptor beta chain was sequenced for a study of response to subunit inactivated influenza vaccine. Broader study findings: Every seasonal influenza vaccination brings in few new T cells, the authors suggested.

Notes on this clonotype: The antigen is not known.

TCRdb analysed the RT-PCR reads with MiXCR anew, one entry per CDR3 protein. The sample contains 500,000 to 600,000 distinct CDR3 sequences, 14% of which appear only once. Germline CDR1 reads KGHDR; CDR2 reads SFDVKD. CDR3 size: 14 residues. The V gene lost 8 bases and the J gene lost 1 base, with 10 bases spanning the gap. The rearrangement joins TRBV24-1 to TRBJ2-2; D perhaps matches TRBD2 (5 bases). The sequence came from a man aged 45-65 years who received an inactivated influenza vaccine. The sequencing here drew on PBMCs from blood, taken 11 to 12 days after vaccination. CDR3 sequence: CATKSGGNTGELFF. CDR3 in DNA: TGTGCCACCAAAAGCGGAGGGAACACCGGGGAGCTGTTTTTT.